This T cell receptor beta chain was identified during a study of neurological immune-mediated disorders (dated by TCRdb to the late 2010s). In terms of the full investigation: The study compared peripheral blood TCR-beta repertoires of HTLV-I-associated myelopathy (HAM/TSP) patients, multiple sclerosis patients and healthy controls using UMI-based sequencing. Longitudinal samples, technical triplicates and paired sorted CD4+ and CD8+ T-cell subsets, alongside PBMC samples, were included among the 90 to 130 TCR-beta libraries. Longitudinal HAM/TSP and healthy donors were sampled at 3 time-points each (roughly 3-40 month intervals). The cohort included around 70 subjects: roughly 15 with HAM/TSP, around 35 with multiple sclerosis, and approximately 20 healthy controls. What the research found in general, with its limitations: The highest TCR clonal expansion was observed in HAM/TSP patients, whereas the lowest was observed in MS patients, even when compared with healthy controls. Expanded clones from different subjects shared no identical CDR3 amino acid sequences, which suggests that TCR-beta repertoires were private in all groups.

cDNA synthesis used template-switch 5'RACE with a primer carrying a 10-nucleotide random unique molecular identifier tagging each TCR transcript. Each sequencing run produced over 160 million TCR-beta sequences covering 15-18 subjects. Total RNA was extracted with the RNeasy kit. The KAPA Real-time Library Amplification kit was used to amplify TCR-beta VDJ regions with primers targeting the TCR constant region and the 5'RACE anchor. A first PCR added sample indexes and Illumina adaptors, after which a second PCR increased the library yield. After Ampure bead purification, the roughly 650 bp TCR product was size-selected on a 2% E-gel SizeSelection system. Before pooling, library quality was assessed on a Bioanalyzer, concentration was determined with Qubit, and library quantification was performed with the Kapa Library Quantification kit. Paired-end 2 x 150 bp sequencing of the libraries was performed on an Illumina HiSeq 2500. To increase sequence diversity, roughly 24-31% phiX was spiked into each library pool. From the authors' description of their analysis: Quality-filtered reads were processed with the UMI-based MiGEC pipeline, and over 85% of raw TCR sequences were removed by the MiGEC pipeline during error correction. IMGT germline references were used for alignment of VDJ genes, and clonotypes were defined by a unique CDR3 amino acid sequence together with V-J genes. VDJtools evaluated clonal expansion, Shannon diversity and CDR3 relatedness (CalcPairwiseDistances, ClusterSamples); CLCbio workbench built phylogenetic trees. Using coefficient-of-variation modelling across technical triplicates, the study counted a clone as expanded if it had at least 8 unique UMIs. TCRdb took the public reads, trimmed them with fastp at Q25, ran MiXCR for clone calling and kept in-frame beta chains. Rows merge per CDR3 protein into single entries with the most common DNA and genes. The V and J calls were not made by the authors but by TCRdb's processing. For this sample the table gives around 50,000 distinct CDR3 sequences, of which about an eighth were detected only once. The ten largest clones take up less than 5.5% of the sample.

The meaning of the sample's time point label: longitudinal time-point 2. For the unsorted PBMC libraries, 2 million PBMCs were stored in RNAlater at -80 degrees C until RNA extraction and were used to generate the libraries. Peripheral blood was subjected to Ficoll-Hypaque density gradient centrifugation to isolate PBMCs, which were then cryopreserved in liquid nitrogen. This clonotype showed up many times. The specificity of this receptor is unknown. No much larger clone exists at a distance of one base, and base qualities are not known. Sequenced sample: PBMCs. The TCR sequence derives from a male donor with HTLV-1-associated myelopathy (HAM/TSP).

The CDR3 region has the sequence CSVLAGGSTDTQYF. The nucleotides read TGCAGCGTACTCGCGGGGGGTAGCACAGATACGCAGTATTTT. The chain uses TRBV29-1 and TRBJ2-3; 8 of the junction bases match TRBD2. After removal of 6 bases from V and 0 bases from J, the junction retains 5 bases not matched to a gene. The germline V gene provides CDR1 SQVTM and CDR2 ANQGSEA. Taken from cysteine to phenylalanine, the CDR3 has 14 residues. Only CDR3 DNA remains: 42 bases, in frame from the first base.